This entry concerns a single T cell receptor beta chain. The antigen is undetermined. This specimen comes from a study of cytomegalovirus exposure and HLA in healthy donors. V was clipped by 1 base and J by 5 bases, with 10 bases between them. Germline assignment: CDR1 SGHNT and CDR2 YENEEA. The CDR3 runs to 14 residues. Study results and limitations: The classifier reportedly diagnosed cytomegalovirus status with high sensitivity and specificity.

The PCR used 60 Vbeta and 13 Jbeta primers. Here immunoSEQ multiplex PCR was the method, and the copy in TCRdb shows in-frame clones only, minus some. The sample has around 59,000 clones, around 83% seen once. Sample: PBMCs. The receptor's source is a human donor in good health. This chain connects TRBV11-3 to TRBJ2-3; D is possibly TRBD2 (6 bases). The CDR3 DNA reads as TGTGCCAGCAGCTTAGTCTCCGGGGGAGATACGCAGTATTTT. This codes for CASSLVSGGDTQYF.